This T cell receptor (beta chain) was found in a study of Tregs in tolerant kidney transplant recipients. Overall study results and limits: No direct test of biological reproducibility was done here. The most relevant donor-specific Treg TCRbeta repertoire apparently came from expansion with activated donor B cells.

TCRdb's table, derived via immunoSEQ multiplex PCR, lists solely in-frame clones and lacks some. The sample holds about 240,000 clones, about 86% seen once. Unstimulated Tregs (CD4+CD25+CD127-) and CD4+CD25- non-Tregs were sorted from PBMCs. In regard to this clone: Its antigen is not known.

The length of the CDR3 is 14 residues. Germline lookup yields CDR1 KGHSH and CDR2 LQKENI. With 6 bases removed from V and 0 bases from J, the gap between germline ends came to 6 bases. This TCR came from a human donor in good health. The sample consisted of CD4+ T cells from blood. The rearrangement links TRBV18 to TRBJ2-6, with D unresolved. CDR3 bases: TGTGCCAGCTCCGTGAGCTCTGGGGCCAACGTCCTGACTTTC. Translated: CASSVSSGANVLTF. Complete variable domain (other parts from reference TRBV18 and TRBJ2-6): NAGVMQNPRHLVRRRGQEARLRCSPMKGHSHVYWYRQLPEEGLKFMVYLQKENIIDESGMPKERFSAEFPKEGPSILRIQQVVRGDSAAYFCASSVSSGANVLTFGAGSRLTVL.